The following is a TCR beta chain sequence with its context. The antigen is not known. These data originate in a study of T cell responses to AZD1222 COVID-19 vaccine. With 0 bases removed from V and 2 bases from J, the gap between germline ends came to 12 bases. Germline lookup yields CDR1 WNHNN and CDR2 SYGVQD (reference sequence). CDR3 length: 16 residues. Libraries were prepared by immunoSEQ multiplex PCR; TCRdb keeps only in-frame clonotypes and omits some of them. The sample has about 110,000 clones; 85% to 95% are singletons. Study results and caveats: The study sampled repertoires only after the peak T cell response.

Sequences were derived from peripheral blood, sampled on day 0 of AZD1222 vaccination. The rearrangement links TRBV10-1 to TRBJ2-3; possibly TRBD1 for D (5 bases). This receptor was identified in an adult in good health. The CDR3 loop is CASSESELGATDTQYF. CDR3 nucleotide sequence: TGCGCCAGCAGTGAGTCGGAGCTAGGGGCCACAGATACGCAGTATTTT.